The 22 T cell receptor beta chains listed next were all sequenced from one sample in a study of CD8+CD57+ T cells in acquired aplastic anemia. Patients sequenced had flow cytometry evidence of CD8+CD57+ cell expansion. The template used for profiling TCR beta VDJ and CDR3 was genomic DNA. TCRdb ran MiXCR on the reads and lists one entry per CDR3 protein. The sample lists about 120,000 distinct CDR3 sequences, less than 50% occurring once. Sequenced material: sorted CD4+, CD8+, or CD8+CD57+ T cells (not recorded which) from PBMCs. These TCRs come from a human donor with aplastic anemia.

This clonotype has just a few counts. The chain carries TRBV29-1 and TRBJ2-1; TRBD2 agrees at 9 bases. J lost 8 bases, V lost 6 bases, and 14 bases had no gene match. The CDR3 spans 15 residues. Germline loops: CDR1 SQVTM, CDR2 ANQGSEA. This CDR3 is CSVEPVSGGSDEQFF. The CDR3 coding sequence is TGCAGCGTGGAACCGGTTAGCGGGGGATCAGATGAGCAGTTCTTC.

This clonotype was counted many times. The chain has TRBV15 and TRBJ1-2; TRBD1 agrees at 9 bases. The V gene's germline CDR1 is LNHNV and CDR2 YYDKDF (reference sequence). The CDR3 is made up of 14 amino acids. V lost 5 bases to trimming and J lost 8 bases; unmatched junction nucleotides: 9. CDR3 sequence: CATSRGGTGQGYTF. CDR3 coding DNA: TGTGCCACCAGCCGAGGGGGGACAGGGCAGGGCTACACCTTC.

This clonotype came up many times. The J gene is TRBJ2-1, the V gene TRBV12-3 or TRBV12-4; D possibly uses TRBD1 or TRBD2 (6 bases each). V was clipped by 3 bases and J by 9 bases, with 12 bases between them. The CDR3 is 13 residues long. CDR3 protein: CASSLGAGGEQFF. The CDR3 nucleotides are TGTGCCAGCAGTTTGGGGGCCGGGGGTGAGCAGTTCTTC.

The table lists this clonotype with many counts. The V gene is TRBV2, the J gene TRBJ2-5, with D perhaps matching TRBD2 (7 bases). Deletions cut 7 bases from V and 5 bases from J, with 20 bases between. The germline V gene has CDR1 SNHLY and CDR2 FYNNEI. The CDR3 loop spans 15 amino acids. The CDR3 nucleotides read TGTGCCAGCAAATTCGTCCGGGGGGCCCGGGAGACCCAGTACTTC. Encoded protein: CASKFVRGARETQYF.

This chain links TRBV10-3 with TRBJ2-3; TRBD2 agrees at 13 bases. CDR1 is ENHRY, CDR2 SYGVKD, per germline. The CDR3 loop spans 14 amino acids. Trimming removed 4 bases from V and 6 bases from J; junction bases left unmatched: 1. Written as DNA, the CDR3 is TGTGCCATCAGTGGACTAGCGGGGGGCGATACGCAGTATTTT. This sequence encodes CAISGLAGGDTQYF.

In this sample, this clonotype turned up once. The CDR3 ends on some other residue instead of the conserved phenylalanine or tryptophan, so this is likely a read error. No DNA is shown, since the ends of the CDR3 on it are uncertain; the CDR3 is the one TCRdb lists. The rearrangement uses TRBV20-1 and TRBJ2-5; the tabulated D call, TRBD2, remains unverified against the DNA. A total of 13 residues make up the CDR3, ends included. The germline CDR1 and CDR2 sequences are DFQATT and SNEGSKA (reference sequence). CDR3 residues: CSAPRTGGETQCL.

This clonotype was recorded many times. V is TRBV20-1 and J is TRBJ1-1, with D possibly being TRBD1 (6 bases). Germline V gene data show CDR1 as DFQATT and CDR2 as SNEGSKA (reference sequence). Trimming removed 3 bases at V and 8 bases at J, with 10 bases between. CDR3 length equals 11 residues. The CDR3 loop reads CSASPGTEAFF. In DNA form, the CDR3 reads TGCAGTGCTAGCCCCGGGACAGAAGCTTTCTTT.

In this sample, this clonotype turned up many times. The chain uses TRBV6-1 and TRBJ2-7; D may correspond to TRBD1 or TRBD2 (6 bases each). Germline V gene data show CDR1 as MNHNS and CDR2 as SASEGT. V gave up 2 bases and J gave up 3 bases, with 11 bases separating them. The CDR3 is 14 residues long. CDR3 nucleotides: TGTGCCAGCAGTGAATCGGGGGCCGTCTACGAGCAGTACGTC. This encodes CASSESGAVYEQYV.

J is TRBJ2-5 and V is TRBV5-1, with D maybe TRBD2 (6 bases). CDR3 length: 15 residues. The germline gives CDR1 SGHRS, CDR2 YFSETQ. Between the trimmed V and J ends, which lost 0 bases and 1 base, there was a span of 10 bases. Written as DNA, the CDR3 is TGCGCCAGCAGCTTGGGCGGGGAACCCCAAGAGACCCAGTACTTC. Translating it yields CASSLGGEPQETQYF.

In its sample, this clonotype was seen many times. The chain employs TRBV2 and TRBJ1-6; D uncertain. The V and J ends lost 7 bases and 0 bases respectively, with 4 bases between them. Germline CDR1 SNHLY, CDR2 FYNNEI. The CDR3 contains 13 residues. CDR3: CASKGSYNSPLHF. CDR3 coding DNA: TGTGCCAGCAAGGGCTCCTATAATTCACCCCTCCACTTT. The full variable domain, with the rest looked up from reference TRBV2 and TRBJ1-6, is EPEVTQTPSHQVTQMGQEVILRCVPISNHLYFYWYRQILGQKVEFLVSFYNNEISEKSEIFDDQFSVERPDGSNFTLKIRSTKLEDSAMYFCASKGSYNSPLHFGNGTRLTVT.

The chain is built from TRBV10-3 and TRBJ2-5; 9 bases are a match to TRBD2. The CDR3 has 12 residues. The V segment lost 8 bases and the J segment 5 bases; nucleotides outside the gene matches: 3. Germline V gives CDR1 ENHRY, CDR2 SYGVKD. The CDR3 protein is CAIAGGSETQYF. CDR3 DNA: TGTGCCATCGCGGGGGGGAGTGAGACCCAGTACTTC.

The rearrangement joins TRBV5-1 to TRBJ2-2; the D gene could be TRBD1 or TRBD2 (5 bases each). With 4 bases removed from V and 6 bases from J, the gap between germline ends came to 22 bases. The germline V gene has CDR1 SGHRS and CDR2 YFSETQ. CDR3 length equals 17 residues. The DNA of the CDR3 is TGCGCCAGCAGCGCCTACTCCGGGGCAGTTGAATCCGGGGAGCTGTTTTTT. Translation: CASSAYSGAVESGELFF.

Concerning this clonotype: A read error may explain this, as a much larger clone is one base away. The chain joins TRBV12-3 or TRBV12-4 to TRBJ2-3; D is possibly TRBD2 (6 bases). This CDR3 has 15 residues. The V end was cut by 8 bases, the J end by 6 bases, with 21 bases between. The CDR3 reads CASRPPGSRGDTQYF. The DNA of the CDR3 is TGTGCCAGCCGTCCCCCGGGCAGCCGGGGGGATACGCAGTATTTT.

This clonotype was found once. The rearrangement links TRBV6-5 to TRBJ1-1; no reliable D call. CDR1 is MNHEY, CDR2 SVGAGI, per germline. The ends were cut back, 2 bases at V and 9 bases at J, with 16 bases in the middle. The CDR3 is made up of 14 amino acids. CDR3 bases: TGTGCCAGCAGTTACACGGGTTTGGTGGCCCAAGCTTTCTTT. Protein product: CASSYTGLVAQAFF.

The chain is built from TRBV12-3 or TRBV12-4 and TRBJ2-2; 8 bases line up with TRBD2. The CDR3 runs to 18 residues. Unmatched junction bases numbered 11, after V lost 3 bases and J lost 2 bases. DNA of the CDR3: TGTGCCAGCAGTTTTTACGCCAGCGGGGGCTCCAACACCGGGGAGCTGTTTTTT. Its translation is CASSFYASGGSNTGELFF.

V is TRBV20-1 and J is TRBJ2-5; 12 bases are a match to TRBD2. The CDR3 loop spans 14 amino acids. V trimming: 2 bases; J trimming: 7 bases; junction bases outside the gene matches: 5. Germline V gives CDR1 DFQATT, CDR2 SNEGSKA (reference sequence). CDR3 coding DNA: TGCAGTGCTAGACCTAGCGGGGGGGACGGGACCCAGTACTTC. This encodes CSARPSGGDGTQYF.

The gene calls are TRBV6-1 and TRBJ1-2; D is ambiguous. Trimming stripped 5 bases from V and 0 bases from J, with 13 bases between. CDR1 and CDR2 from the germline V gene are MNHNS and SASEGT. The CDR3 is 15 amino acids. The CDR3 loop reads CASSPEVETNYGYTF. CDR3 nucleotide sequence: TGTGCCAGCAGTCCCGAGGTAGAAACTAACTATGGCTACACCTTC.

This clonotype has more than one count but fewer than ten. The chain uses TRBV3-1 and TRBJ1-1, with TRBD1 identical over 7 bases. Germline V CDR1 and CDR2: LGHDT, YNNKEL (reference sequence). There are 16 residues in the CDR3. Losses at the gene ends were 2 bases for V and 1 base for J; bases not matched to a gene: 7. The CDR3 bases are TGTGCCAGCAGCCAAATCGGGACAGCAAAGAACACTGAAGCTTTCTTT. Its protein product is CASSQIGTAKNTEAFF. Complete variable domain (other parts from reference TRBV3-1 and TRBJ1-1): DTAVSQTPKYLVTQMGNDKSIKCEQNLGHDTMYWYKQDSKKFLKIMFSYNNKELIINETVPNRFSPKSPDKAHLNLHINSLELGDSAVYFCASSQIGTAKNTEAFFGQGTRLTVV.

About this clonotype: An end of the junction differs from the germline gene, which may be a read error. The DNA for the CDR3 is TGCAGCGTGAGGGGACAGGGGGCTGAAACTTTCTTT. It encodes CSVRGQGAETFF. The rearrangement links TRBV29-1 to TRBJ1-1, with 12 bases that match TRBD1. Germline CDR1 SQVTM, CDR2 ANQGSEA. This CDR3 has 12 amino acids.

As concerns this clonotype: A much larger clonotype is one base distant, so this may be a read error. The V and J genes are TRBV12-3 or TRBV12-4 and TRBJ1-1; D unclear. Trimming shortened V by 8 bases and J by 3 bases, and 19 bases separated the two germline ends. This CDR3 contains 15 residues. CDR3 in amino acids: CASRSGRRADTEAFF. The CDR3 DNA is TGTGCCAGCCGTTCCGGCCGGAGGGCGGACACTGAAGCTTTCTTT.

The chain links TRBV7-6 to TRBJ2-7; the D gene could be TRBD1 or TRBD2 (6 bases each). This CDR3 contains 14 residues. V was shortened by 1 base and J by 6 bases, with 13 bases between the two germline ends. Per germline, CDR1 SGHVS and CDR2 FNYEAQ. The CDR3 DNA is TGTGCCAGCAGCTTAGGGCCGGGGGCTGGCGAGCAGTACTTC. It is translated as CASSLGPGAGEQYF.

This chain uses TRBV5-6 with TRBJ1-4; the D is unclear. CDR1 SGHDT and CDR2 YYEEEE come from the germline V gene. V shed 5 bases and J shed 4 bases, with 12 bases lying between them. The CDR3 covers 14 residues. CDR3: CASSPETINEKLFF. Here the CDR3 DNA reads TGTGCCAGCAGTCCTGAGACCATTAATGAAAAACTGTTTTTT.